This T cell receptor beta chain originates from a study of radiotherapy plus CTLA-4 blockade in lung cancer. Focal radiation plus CTLA-4 blockade with ipilimumab was administered to patients who had chemo-refractory metastatic non-small-cell lung cancer. Notes on the study in general: TCR clones of tumor origin grew in blood after radiotherapy plus ipilimumab.

Assay used: immunoSEQ multiplex PCR; TCRdb lists only in-frame clones, some missing. The sample lists 50,000 to 85,000 clones; around 83% were seen once. This clone was observed once. What it recognizes is unknown. Sequenced material: peripheral blood, taken from a patient treated with radiotherapy plus ipilimumab. This sequence originates from a human donor with non-small cell lung cancer who had a partial response to radiotherapy plus ipilimumab.

CDR3 region: CASSLYRGDTQYF. The CDR3 region has the DNA TGTGCCAGCAGCTTGTACAGGGGAGATACGCAGTATTTT. V gene TRBV5-4 combines with J gene TRBJ2-3; 7 bases map to TRBD1. Losses at the gene ends were 1 base for V and 5 bases for J; bases not matched to a gene: 1. CDR3 length: 13 residues. Germline V gene lookup returns CDR1 SGHNT and CDR2 YYREEE (reference sequence).